The 8 T cell receptor beta chains listed next were all sequenced from one sample in a study of shared T cell receptors in the human thymus. Profiled with immunoSEQ multiplex PCR; TCRdb holds only in-frame clones, not every one. The table has about 660,000 clones, 80% to 90% seen once; the top ten hold 0.009% to 0.0095%. The same sample was also used in a study of human thymus T cells.

The sample was thymocytes. Receptors originate from a boy under three years old with a congenital heart defect.

V usage is TRBV19 and J usage is TRBJ1-4; D possibly corresponds to TRBD1 (5 bases). Trimming took off 4 bases at V and 5 bases at J, with 20 bases between the two ends. The CDR3 extends over 17 amino acids. Germline V gene sequence: CDR1 LNHDA, CDR2 SQIVND (reference sequence). The CDR3 reads CASSNIIDSLENEKLFF. The CDR3 DNA sequence: TGTGCCAGTAGTAATATTATCGACAGCCTGGAAAATGAAAAACTGTTTTTT.

This clone was recorded only once. This chain uses TRBV5-1 with TRBJ2-1; 11 bases align to TRBD2. The germline CDR1 and CDR2 sequences are SGHRS and YFSETQ. V lost 0 bases, J lost 2 bases, and 16 bases stayed unmatched. The CDR3 is 21 amino acids. The CDR3 sequence is CASSLVRGGLAGGRTYNEQFF. CDR3 DNA sequence: TGCGCCAGCAGCTTGGTGAGGGGGGGGCTAGCGGGAGGACGAACCTACAATGAGCAGTTCTTC.

The chain employs TRBV9 and TRBJ2-6; the match to TRBD1 covers 7 bases. With 4 bases clipped from V and 2 bases from J, the junction kept 12 bases outside the gene matches. The CDR3 covers 18 residues. From germline, CDR1 is SGDLS and CDR2 YYNGEE. CDR3 in amino acids: CASSSEGGVRAGANVLTF. The CDR3 bases are TGTGCCAGCAGCTCAGAAGGGGGCGTCCGAGCTGGGGCCAACGTCCTGACTTTC.

The rearrangement links TRBV7-8 to TRBJ1-5, with 7 bases fitting TRBD1. After removal of 5 bases from V and 0 bases from J, the junction contained 16 bases not matched to a gene. CDR1 SGHVS and CDR2 FQNEAQ come from the germline V gene. CDR3 size: 19 residues. The CDR3 sequence is CASSPWDSVWTLSNQPQHF. CDR3 sequence (DNA): TGTGCCAGCAGCCCCTGGGACAGTGTGTGGACGCTTAGCAATCAGCCCCAGCATTTT.

The V gene is TRBV4-2, the J gene TRBJ2-1, with a possible D match to TRBD2 (5 bases). The CDR3 length is 18 residues. V was trimmed by 4 bases and J by 2 bases, leaving 21 bases between them. In germline, CDR1 is LGHNA, CDR2 YNFKEQ. The CDR3 loop reads CASSPEAREVHPYNEQFF. The CDR3 DNA follows: TGTGCCAGCAGCCCTGAGGCGAGGGAAGTTCACCCCTACAATGAGCAGTTCTTC.

This chain connects TRBV2 to TRBJ2-6; 10 bases are a match to TRBD1. The CDR3 extends over 18 amino acids. The germline V gene has CDR1 SNHLY and CDR2 FYNNEI. V lost 4 bases and J lost 0; bases outside the gene matches: 6. The CDR3 coding sequence is TGTGCCAGCAGTGTCTGGGACAGGGGACACTCTGGGGCCAACGTCCTGACTTTC. This encodes CASSVWDRGHSGANVLTF. Looking up the rest from reference TRBV2 and TRBJ2-6 gives the full variable domain: EPEVTQTPSHQVTQMGQEVILRCVPISNHLYFYWYRQILGQKVEFLVSFYNNEISEKSEIFDDQFSVERPDGSNFTLKIRSTKLEDSAMYFCASSVWDRGHSGANVLTFGAGSRLTVL.

V gene TRBV4-3 combines with J gene TRBJ2-1; 10 bases line up with TRBD2. From germline, CDR1 is LGHNA and CDR2 YSLEER. CDR3 length: 16 amino acids. Trimming at V came to 4 bases and at J to 9 bases, leaving 12 bases not matched to a gene. The CDR3 sequence is CASSPLSSGGASEQFF. In nucleotides, the CDR3 is TGCGCCAGCAGCCCCCTATCGAGCGGGGGGGCGAGTGAGCAGTTCTTC.

The CDR3: CASLVTGVNEQFF. CDR3 coding DNA: TGTGCCAGCTTAGTCACGGGAGTAAATGAGCAGTTCTTC. The chain links TRBV28 to TRBJ2-1; a possible D gene is TRBD2 (6 bases). Germline V gene lookup returns CDR1 MDHEN and CDR2 SYDVKM. The V end lost 8 bases, the J end lost 7 bases, and 15 bases lay between the germline ends. The length of the CDR3 is 13 residues.